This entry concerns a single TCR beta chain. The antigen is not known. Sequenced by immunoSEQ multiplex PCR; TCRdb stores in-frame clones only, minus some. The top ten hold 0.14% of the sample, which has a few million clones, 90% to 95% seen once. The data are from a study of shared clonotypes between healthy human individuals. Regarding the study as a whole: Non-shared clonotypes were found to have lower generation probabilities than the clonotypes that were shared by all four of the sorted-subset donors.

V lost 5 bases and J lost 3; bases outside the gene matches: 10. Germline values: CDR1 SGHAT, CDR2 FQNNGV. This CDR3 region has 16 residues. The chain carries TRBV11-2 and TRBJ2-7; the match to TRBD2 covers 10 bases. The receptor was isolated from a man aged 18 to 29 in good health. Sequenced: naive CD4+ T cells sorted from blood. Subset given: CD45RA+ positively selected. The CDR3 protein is CASSPGTSARDYEQYF. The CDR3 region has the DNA TGTGCCAGCAGCCCCGGGACTAGCGCTAGAGACTACGAGCAGTACTTC.